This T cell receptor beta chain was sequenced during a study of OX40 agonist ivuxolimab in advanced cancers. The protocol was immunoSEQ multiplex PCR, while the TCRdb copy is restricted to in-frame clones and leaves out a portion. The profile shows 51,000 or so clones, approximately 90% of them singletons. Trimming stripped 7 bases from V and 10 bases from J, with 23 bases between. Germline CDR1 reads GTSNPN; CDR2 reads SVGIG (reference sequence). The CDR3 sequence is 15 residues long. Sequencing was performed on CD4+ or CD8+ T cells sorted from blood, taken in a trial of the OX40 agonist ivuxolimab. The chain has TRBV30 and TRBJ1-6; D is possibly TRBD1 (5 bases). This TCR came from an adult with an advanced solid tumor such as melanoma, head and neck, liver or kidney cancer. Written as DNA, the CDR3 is TGTGCCTCGCGCGGCAGGGAAAGTACCTGGTCACCCCTCCACTTT. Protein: CASRGRESTWSPLHF.